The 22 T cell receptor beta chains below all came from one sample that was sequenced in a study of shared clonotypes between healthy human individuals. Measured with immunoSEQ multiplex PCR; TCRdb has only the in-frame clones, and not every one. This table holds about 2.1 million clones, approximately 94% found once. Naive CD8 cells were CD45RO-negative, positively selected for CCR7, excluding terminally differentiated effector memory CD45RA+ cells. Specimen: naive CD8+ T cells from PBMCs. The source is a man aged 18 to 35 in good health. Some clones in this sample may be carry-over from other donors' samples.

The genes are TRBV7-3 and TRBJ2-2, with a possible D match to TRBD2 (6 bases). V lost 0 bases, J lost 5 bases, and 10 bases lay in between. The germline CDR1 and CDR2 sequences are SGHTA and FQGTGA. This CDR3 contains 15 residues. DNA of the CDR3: TGTGCCAGCAGCTTAACCGGGAGAGGGACCGGGGAGCTGTTTTTT. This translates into CASSLTGRGTGELFF. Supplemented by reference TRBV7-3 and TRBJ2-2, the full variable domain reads GAGVSQTPSNKVTEKGKYVELRCDPISGHTALYWYRQSLGQGPEFLIYFQGTGAADDSGLPNDRFFAVRPEGSVSTLKIQRTERGDSAVYLCASSLTGRGTGELFFGEGSRLTVL.

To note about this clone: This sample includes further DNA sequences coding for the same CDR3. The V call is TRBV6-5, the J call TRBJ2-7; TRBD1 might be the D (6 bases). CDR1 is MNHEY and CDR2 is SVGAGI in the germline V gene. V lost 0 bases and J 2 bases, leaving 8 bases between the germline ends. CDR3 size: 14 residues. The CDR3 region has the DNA TGTGCCAGCAGTTACTCCCGGACAGCCTACGAGCAGTACTTC. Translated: CASSYSRTAYEQYF.

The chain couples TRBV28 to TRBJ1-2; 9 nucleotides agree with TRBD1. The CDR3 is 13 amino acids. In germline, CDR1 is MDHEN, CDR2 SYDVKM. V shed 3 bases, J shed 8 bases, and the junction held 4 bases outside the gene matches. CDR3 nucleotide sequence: TGTGCCAGCAGTTTCTACAGGGGGCAGGGCTACACCTTC. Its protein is CASSFYRGQGYTF.

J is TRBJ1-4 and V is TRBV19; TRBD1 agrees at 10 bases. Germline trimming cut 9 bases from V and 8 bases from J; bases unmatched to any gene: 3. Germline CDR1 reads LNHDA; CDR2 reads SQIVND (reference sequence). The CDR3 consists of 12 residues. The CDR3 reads CASRTGGEKLFF. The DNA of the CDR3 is TGTGCCAGCAGGACAGGGGGGGAAAAACTGTTTTTT.

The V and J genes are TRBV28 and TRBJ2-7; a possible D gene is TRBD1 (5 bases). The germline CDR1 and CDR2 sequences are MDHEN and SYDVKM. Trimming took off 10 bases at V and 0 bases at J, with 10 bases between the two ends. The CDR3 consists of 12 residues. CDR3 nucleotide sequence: TGTGCCACCGGACAAAACTCCTACGAGCAGTACTTC. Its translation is CATGQNSYEQYF. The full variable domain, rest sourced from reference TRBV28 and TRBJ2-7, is DVKVTQSSRYLVKRTGEKVFLECVQDMDHENMFWYRQDPGLGLRLIYFSYDVKMKEKGDIPEGYSVSREKKERFSLILESASTNQTSMYLCATGQNSYEQYFGPGTRLTVT.

This chain's CDR3 is CASSFRGRWGELFF. CDR3 DNA sequence: TGTGCCAGCAGTTTTAGAGGGCGCTGGGGGGAGCTGTTTTTT. The chain recombines TRBV27 with TRBJ2-2; D is possibly TRBD2 (5 bases). V was shortened by 3 bases and J by 8 bases, with 13 bases between the two germline ends. The V gene's germline CDR1 is MNHEY and CDR2 SMNVEV (reference sequence). The CDR3 is 14 residues long.

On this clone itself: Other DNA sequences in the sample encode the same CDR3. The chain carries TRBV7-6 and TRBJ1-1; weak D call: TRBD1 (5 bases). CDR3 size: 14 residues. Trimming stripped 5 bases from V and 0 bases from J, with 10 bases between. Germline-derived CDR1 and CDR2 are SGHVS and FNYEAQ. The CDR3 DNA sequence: TGTGCCAGCAGCCCCGGGACTTTGAACACTGAAGCTTTCTTT. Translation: CASSPGTLNTEAFF.

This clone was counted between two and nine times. The CDR3 nucleotides read TGTGCCAGCAGCCCACTACAGGGGGCTGGGACTGAAGCTTTCTTT. Encoded protein: CASSPLQGAGTEAFF. The V gene is TRBV6-6, the J gene TRBJ1-1, with 9 bases lining up with TRBD1. Germline V CDR1 and CDR2: MNHNY, SVGAGI (reference sequence). V dropped 6 bases and J dropped 5; count of bases not matched to a gene: 10. This CDR3 has 15 amino acids.

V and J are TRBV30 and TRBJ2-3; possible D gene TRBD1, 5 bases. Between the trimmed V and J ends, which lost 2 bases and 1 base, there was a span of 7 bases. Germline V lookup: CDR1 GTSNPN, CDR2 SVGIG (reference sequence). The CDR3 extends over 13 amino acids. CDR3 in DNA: TGTGCCTGGAGTCTACAGGGCACAGATACGCAGTATTTT. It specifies CAWSLQGTDTQYF.

Here the CDR3 reads CASGPILGTDTQYF. The CDR3 DNA is TGTGCCTCGGGACCTATTCTCGGGACAGATACGCAGTATTTT. This chain uses TRBV27 with TRBJ2-3, with D perhaps given as TRBD1 or TRBD2 (5 bases each). The V and J ends lost 11 bases and 3 bases respectively, with 18 bases between them. CDR3 size: 14 residues. In germline, CDR1 is MNHEY, CDR2 SMNVEV (reference sequence).

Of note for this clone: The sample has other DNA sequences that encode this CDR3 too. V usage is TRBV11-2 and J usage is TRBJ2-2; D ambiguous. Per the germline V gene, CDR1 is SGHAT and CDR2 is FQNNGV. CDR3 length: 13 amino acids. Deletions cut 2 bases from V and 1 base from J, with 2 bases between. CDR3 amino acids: CASSLLNTGELFF. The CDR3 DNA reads TGTGCCAGCAGCTTATTGAACACCGGGGAGCTGTTTTTT.

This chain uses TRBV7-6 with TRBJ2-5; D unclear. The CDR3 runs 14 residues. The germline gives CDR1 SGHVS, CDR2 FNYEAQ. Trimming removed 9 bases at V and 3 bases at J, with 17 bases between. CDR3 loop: CASNARGSEETQYF. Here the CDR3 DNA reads TGTGCCAGTAACGCTCGTGGCAGTGAAGAGACCCAGTACTTC.

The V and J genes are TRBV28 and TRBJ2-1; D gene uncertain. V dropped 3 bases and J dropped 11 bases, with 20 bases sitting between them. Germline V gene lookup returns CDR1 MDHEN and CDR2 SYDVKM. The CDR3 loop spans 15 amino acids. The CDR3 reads CASSFRSTLDSKQFF. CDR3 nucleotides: TGTGCCAGCAGTTTTCGGTCCACCCTTGATTCTAAGCAGTTCTTC.

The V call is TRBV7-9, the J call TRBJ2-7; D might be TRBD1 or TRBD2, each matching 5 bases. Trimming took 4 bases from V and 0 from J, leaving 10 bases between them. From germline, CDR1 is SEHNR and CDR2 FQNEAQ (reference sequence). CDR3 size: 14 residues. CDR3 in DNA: TGTGCCAGCAGCTGGGACGTGAGCTCCTACGAGCAGTACTTC. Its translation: CASSWDVSSYEQYF.

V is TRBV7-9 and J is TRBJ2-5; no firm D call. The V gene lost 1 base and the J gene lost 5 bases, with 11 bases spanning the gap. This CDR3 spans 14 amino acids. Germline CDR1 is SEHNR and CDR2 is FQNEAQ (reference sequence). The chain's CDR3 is CASSLGAYGETQYF. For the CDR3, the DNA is TGTGCCAGCAGCTTAGGGGCGTACGGCGAGACCCAGTACTTC.

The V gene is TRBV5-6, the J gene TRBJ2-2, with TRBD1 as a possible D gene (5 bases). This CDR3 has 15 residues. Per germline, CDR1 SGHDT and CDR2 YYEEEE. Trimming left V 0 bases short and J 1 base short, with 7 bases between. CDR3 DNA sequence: TGTGCCAGCAGCTTGGAAGGGGTGAACACCGGGGAGCTGTTTTTT. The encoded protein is CASSLEGVNTGELFF.

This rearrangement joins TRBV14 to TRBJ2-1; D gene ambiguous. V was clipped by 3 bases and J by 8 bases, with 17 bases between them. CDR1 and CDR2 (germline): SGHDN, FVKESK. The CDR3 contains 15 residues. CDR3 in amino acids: CASSHFLLPRDEQFF. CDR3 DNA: TGTGCCAGCAGCCATTTCTTGCTCCCCCGCGATGAGCAGTTCTTC.

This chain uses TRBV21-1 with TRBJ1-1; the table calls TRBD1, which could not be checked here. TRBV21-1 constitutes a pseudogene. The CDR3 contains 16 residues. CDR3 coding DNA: TGTGCCAGCAGCAGGTGTGAGGGGGCGCAGAACACTGAAGCTTTCTTT. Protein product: CASSRCEGAQNTEAFF.

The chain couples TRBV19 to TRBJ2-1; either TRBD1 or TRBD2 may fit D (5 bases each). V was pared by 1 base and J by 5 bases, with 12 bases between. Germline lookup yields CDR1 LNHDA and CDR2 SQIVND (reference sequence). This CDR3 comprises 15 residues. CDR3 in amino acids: CASSIVPGSHNEQFF. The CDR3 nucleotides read TGTGCCAGTAGTATAGTGCCAGGGAGTCACAATGAGCAGTTCTTC.

CDR3 bases: TGTGCCAGTAGTCCCGATTCTGAGGGCACAGATACGCAGTATTTT. Translating gives CASSPDSEGTDTQYF. This chain joins TRBV19 and TRBJ2-3; D is unclear. V shed 5 bases and J shed 1 base, with 13 bases lying between them. Germline CDR1 is LNHDA and CDR2 is SQIVND (reference sequence). The CDR3 totals 15 residues.

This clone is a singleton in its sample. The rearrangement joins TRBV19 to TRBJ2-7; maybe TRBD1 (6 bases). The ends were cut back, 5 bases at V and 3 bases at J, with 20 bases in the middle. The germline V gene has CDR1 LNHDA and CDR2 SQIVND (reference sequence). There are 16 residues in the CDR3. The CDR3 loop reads CASSLLPGTKNYEQYF. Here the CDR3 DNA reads TGTGCCAGTAGTCTCCTTCCCGGGACAAAGAACTACGAGCAGTACTTC.

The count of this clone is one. CDR3 nucleotides: TGTGCCAGTAGTAACAGGGTGAACACCGGGGAGCTGTTTTTT. Protein sequence: CASSNRVNTGELFF. The chain has TRBV19 and TRBJ2-2, with D perhaps TRBD1 (6 bases). The CDR3 totals 14 residues. Germline V lookup: CDR1 LNHDA, CDR2 SQIVND (reference sequence). Trimming pared 4 bases from V and 1 base from J, leaving 7 bases between.